This T cell receptor (beta chain) is drawn from a study of PD-1 blockade in classical Hodgkin lymphoma. Findings of the study overall: Newly diagnosed patients had diversity similar to the baseline diversity of complete responders.

Sequencing was performed with immunoSEQ multiplex PCR; in TCRdb, only in-frame clones are kept and a portion is missing. Of tens of thousands of clones listed, about nine tenths are singletons. Relapse was seen in all patients after autologous stem cell transplantation, and brentuximab vedotin exposure was variable. Regarding this clone: What it binds is unknown.

The V end was cut by 1 base, the J end by 0 bases, with 9 bases between. This CDR3 comprises 15 residues. CDR1 is LNHDA and CDR2 is SQIVND in the germline V gene (reference sequence). Sequences were derived from peripheral blood mononuclear cells (PBMCs), sampled at baseline. V gene TRBV19 combines with J gene TRBJ1-1; D unresolved. The receptor comes from a human donor with classical Hodgkin lymphoma. The CDR3 DNA follows: TGTGCCAGTAGTATAGTATACACAATGAACACTGAAGCTTTCTTT. Protein: CASSIVYTMNTEAFF.